The next 17 T cell receptor beta chains were all read from a single sample in a study of T cells expressing NK-cell markers (TCRdb year 2020). The receptor library was made with 5' RACE. Instrument on record: Illumina HiSeq 2000. The reads underwent TCRdb reprocessing, giving one record for each CDR3 protein sequence and no DNA. In this sample's table one finds 350,000 to 450,000 distinct CDR3 sequences. Of the sample, around 5.3% is held by the ten largest clones. Sequencing was done on a sample of blood T cells: a sorted CD56 or NKG2C T cell subset, CD4+ or CD8+ T cells, or bulk PBMC T cells (not recorded which). The receptors here all came from a man aged 18 to 69 in good health.

V and J are TRBV6-2 or TRBV6-3 and TRBJ2-2; lacking DNA, the TRBD2 call made by TCRdb goes unchecked. CDR3 length: 13 residues. The germline V gene has CDR1 MNHEY and CDR2 SVGEGT. CDR3 sequence: CASSLSGDPSLFF.

The chain joins TRBV6-1 to TRBJ1-1; TCRdb gives TRBD1 as the D gene, but with no DNA this cannot be confirmed. This CDR3 contains 13 residues. CDR1 and CDR2 from the germline V gene are MNHNS and SASEGT. CDR3: CASTGFGGTEAFF.

The CDR3 protein is CATSRDPSGVGEQYF. The rearrangement joins TRBV15 to TRBJ2-7; lacking DNA, the TRBD2 call made by TCRdb goes unchecked. Germline values: CDR1 LNHNV, CDR2 YYDKDF (reference sequence). CDR3 length: 15 residues.

The chain joins TRBV5-1 to TRBJ1-3. This CDR3 comprises 15 residues. Per the germline V gene, CDR1 is SGHRS and CDR2 is YFSETQ. The CDR3 here is CASSFTHAAGNTIYF.

The rearrangement links TRBV5-1 to TRBJ2-1; TCRdb designates TRBD2, a call that cannot be tested without DNA. The CDR3 is 17 residues long. Germline V lookup: CDR1 SGHRS, CDR2 YFSETQ. CDR3 sequence: CASSPGLAGGTQGEQFF.

The chain carries TRBV20-1 and TRBJ2-5; TCRdb's D call, TRBD1, is unchecked because there is no DNA. The V gene's germline CDR1 is DFQATT and CDR2 SNEGSKA (reference sequence). The CDR3 has 18 amino acids. The CDR3 here is CSARGWSRDRGLEETQYF.

The chain combines TRBV28 with TRBJ1-6; the TCRdb D gene call, TRBD1, has no DNA to confirm it. Germline V gene data show CDR1 as MDHEN and CDR2 as SYDVKM. CDR3 length: 14 residues. CDR3 sequence: CANQGARLGSPLHF.

This CDR3 is CASRDGTYEQYF. The rearrangement uses TRBV2 and TRBJ2-7. The CDR3 covers 12 residues. From germline, CDR1 is SNHLY and CDR2 FYNNEI.

This chain uses TRBV10-3 with TRBJ2-5; TCRdb picks TRBD1, but there is no DNA to check that call. The CDR3 totals 16 residues. Germline V gene data show CDR1 as ENHRY and CDR2 as SYGVKD. CDR3 loop: CAISEGTGDPQETQYF.

The chain carries TRBV6-5 and TRBJ2-5; there is no DNA to check the TCRdb D call of TRBD2. Germline-derived CDR1 and CDR2 are MNHEY and SVGAGI. The CDR3 spans 15 residues. The CDR3 here is CASSYSAGGEETQYF.

The chain recombines TRBV3-1 with TRBJ2-1; TCRdb calls TRBD2, which cannot be checked without DNA. Germline values: CDR1 LGHDT, CDR2 YNNKEL (reference sequence). There are 17 residues in the CDR3. The CDR3 region is CASSSTSGGYQPNEQFF.

V is TRBV24-1 and J is TRBJ2-3; absent DNA, TCRdb's TRBD1 call cannot be checked. Germline lookup yields CDR1 KGHDR and CDR2 SFDVKD. This CDR3 is built from 15 residues. This CDR3 reads CATSDFRGRTDTQYF.

The CDR3 is CASSQEFGGLNTGELFF. The chain combines TRBV14 with TRBJ2-2; TCRdb names TRBD1, which stays unverified in the absence of DNA. CDR1 and CDR2 (germline): SGHDN, FVKESK. The CDR3 contains 17 residues.

This rearrangement joins TRBV5-1 to TRBJ2-4; as DNA is missing, the TRBD1 call by TCRdb cannot be tested. Per the germline V gene, CDR1 is SGHRS and CDR2 is YFSETQ. This CDR3 has 15 amino acids. Here the CDR3 reads CASTMTPNGGDQPYF.

This sequence joins TRBV20-1 and TRBJ2-3; the TCRdb D gene call, TRBD2, has no DNA to confirm it. This CDR3 spans 15 amino acids. Germline V gene data show CDR1 as DFQATT and CDR2 as SNEGSKA (reference sequence). This chain's CDR3 is CSASGTSGGTDTQYF.

The rearrangement uses TRBV29-1 and TRBJ2-7; the TCRdb D gene call, TRBD2, has no DNA to confirm it. This CDR3 spans 17 amino acids. The germline V gene encodes CDR1 SQVTM and CDR2 ANQGSEA. The CDR3 reads CSASSGTSGISSYEQYF.

The chain has TRBV7-9 and TRBJ1-2. Germline values: CDR1 SEHNR, CDR2 FQNEAQ (reference sequence). The CDR3 has 11 amino acids. The CDR3 sequence: CASSYNTGYTF. The entire variable domain, with the rest obtained from reference TRBV7-9 and TRBJ1-2, is as follows: DTGVSQNPRHKITKRGQNVTFRCDPISEHNRLYWYRQTLGQGPEFLTYFQNEAQLEKSRLLSDRFSAERPKGSFSTLEIQRTEQGDSAMYLCASSYNTGYTFGSGTRLTVV.